The 8 T cell receptor beta chains listed next were all sequenced from one sample in a study of blood T cell repertoires in COVID-19 (dated by TCRdb to about 2020). The library was built by means of the immunoSEQ multiplex PCR assay. This immuneACCESS table, as held by TCRdb, lists in-frame sequences with V and J called but not all clones. Of the missing ones, under half trace to an unresolved V gene in checked studies; the others have no known cause. In all, the sample holds 200,000 to 250,000 clones, and roughly 85% of those were seen once. The top ten clonotypes cover about 4% of the sample. The specimen was PBMCs or T cells enriched from blood (not recorded which). These TCRs come from a woman aged 40 to 49 with acute COVID-19.

This clone has a handful of counts. The rearrangement links TRBV5-1 to TRBJ2-7; the match to TRBD2 covers 9 bases. The CDR3 is 15 amino acids. V was clipped by 1 base and J by 4 bases; unmatched bases: 6. The germline V gene has CDR1 SGHRS and CDR2 YFSETQ. DNA for the CDR3: TGCGCCAGCAGCTTGTTTATAGCGGGGGATTACGAGCAGTACTTC. It is translated as CASSLFIAGDYEQYF.

The rearrangement joins TRBV30 to TRBJ1-4; D is perhaps TRBD1 (6 bases). The germline CDR1 and CDR2 sequences are GTSNPN and SVGIG (reference sequence). The CDR3 has 15 amino acids. Trimming shortened V by 2 bases and J by 7 bases, and 17 bases separated the two germline ends. The CDR3 sequence is CAWSLKTGWGEKLFF. CDR3 coding DNA: TGTGCCTGGAGTCTTAAGACAGGTTGGGGTGAAAAACTGTTTTTT.

V and J are TRBV29-1 and TRBJ1-5; D perhaps matches TRBD1 (5 bases). From germline, CDR1 is SQVTM and CDR2 ANQGSEA. The CDR3 spans 13 residues. The V gene lost 7 bases and the J gene lost 3 bases, with 13 bases spanning the gap. For the CDR3, the DNA is TGCAGCGCCGGGGGGGACTACAATCAGCCCCAGCATTTT. This codes for CSAGGDYNQPQHF.

V usage is TRBV19 and J usage is TRBJ2-2; possible D gene TRBD2, 7 bases. The CDR3 runs 15 residues. V dropped 10 bases and J dropped 0 bases, with 15 bases sitting between them. Germline CDR1 is LNHDA and CDR2 is SQIVND (reference sequence). Here the CDR3 reads CATPRGGTNTGELFF. CDR3 in DNA: TGTGCCACCCCCAGGGGAGGGACGAACACCGGGGAGCTGTTTTTT.

The CDR3 here is CASSLRGSEQYF. The CDR3 coding sequence is TGTGCCAGCAGCCTCAGGGGGTCCGAGCAGTACTTC. The genes are TRBV6-5 and TRBJ2-7; TRBD1 matches 7 bases. The CDR3 spans 12 residues. J gave up 6 bases and V 6 bases, and 5 bases lay outside the gene matches. Germline V CDR1 and CDR2: MNHEY, SVGAGI.

For the CDR3, the DNA is TGTGCCACCAAAGGGGGAATGAACACTGAAGCTTTCTTT. It translates to CATKGGMNTEAFF. This chain connects TRBV24-1 to TRBJ1-1; perhaps TRBD1 as D (6 bases). The CDR3 covers 13 residues. The germline CDR1 and CDR2 sequences are KGHDR and SFDVKD. Trimming took off 8 bases at V and 0 bases at J, with 9 bases between the two ends.

The gene calls are TRBV11-3 and TRBJ2-2; 12 nucleotides match TRBD2. This CDR3 spans 16 amino acids. The germline CDR1 and CDR2 sequences are SGHNT and YENEEA. V gave up 2 bases and J gave up 5 bases; unmatched junction bases: 3. The CDR3 nucleotides are TGTGCCAGCAGCTTACTAGCGGGGGGGCGAACCGGGGAGCTGTTTTTT. Amino acid sequence: CASSLLAGGRTGELFF.

The chain has TRBV19 and TRBJ1-4, with TRBD1 matching over 7 bases. J lost 8 bases, V lost 3 bases, and 6 bases had no gene match. This CDR3 has 14 amino acids. In germline, CDR1 is LNHDA, CDR2 SQIVND (reference sequence). Here the CDR3 DNA reads TGTGCCAGTAGTATTCAGGGGGGTGGCGAAAAACTGTTTTTT. Protein sequence: CASSIQGGGEKLFF.